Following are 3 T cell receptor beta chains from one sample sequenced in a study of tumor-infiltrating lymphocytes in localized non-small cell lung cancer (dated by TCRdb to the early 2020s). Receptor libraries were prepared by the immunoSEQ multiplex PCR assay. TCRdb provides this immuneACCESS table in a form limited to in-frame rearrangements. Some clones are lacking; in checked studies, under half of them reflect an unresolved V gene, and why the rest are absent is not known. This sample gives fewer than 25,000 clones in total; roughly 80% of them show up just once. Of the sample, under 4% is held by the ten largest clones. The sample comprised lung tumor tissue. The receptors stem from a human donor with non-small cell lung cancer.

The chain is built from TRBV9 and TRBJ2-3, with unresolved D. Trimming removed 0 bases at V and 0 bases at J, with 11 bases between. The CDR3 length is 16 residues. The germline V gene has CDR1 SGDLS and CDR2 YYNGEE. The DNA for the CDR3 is TGTGCCAGCAGCGTAGCTGGGGTCTCTAGCACAGATACGCAGTATTTT. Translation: CASSVAGVSSTDTQYF.

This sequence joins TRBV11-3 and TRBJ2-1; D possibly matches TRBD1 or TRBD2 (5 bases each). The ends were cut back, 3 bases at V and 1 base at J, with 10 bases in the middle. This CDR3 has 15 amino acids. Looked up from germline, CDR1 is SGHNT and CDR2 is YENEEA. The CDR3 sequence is CASSLGEISYNEQFF. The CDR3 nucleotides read TGTGCCAGCAGCTTGGGGGAGATTTCCTACAATGAGCAGTTCTTC. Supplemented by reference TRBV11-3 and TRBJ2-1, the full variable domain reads EAGVVQSPRYKIIEKKQPVAFWCNPISGHNTLYWYLQNLGQGPELLIRYENEEAVDDSQLPKDRFSAERLKGVDSTLKIQPAELGDSAVYLCASSLGEISYNEQFFGPGTRLTVL.

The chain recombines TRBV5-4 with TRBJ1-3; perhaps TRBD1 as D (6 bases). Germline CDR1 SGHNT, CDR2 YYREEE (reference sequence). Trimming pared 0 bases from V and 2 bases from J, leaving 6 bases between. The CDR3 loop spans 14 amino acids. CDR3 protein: CASSLAGAGNTIYF. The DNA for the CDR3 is TGTGCCAGCAGCTTGGCAGGGGCTGGAAACACCATATATTTT.